This is a list of T cell receptor beta chains from one sample in a study of T cell responses to AZD1222 COVID-19 vaccine. Sequenced by immunoSEQ multiplex PCR; TCRdb stores in-frame clones only, minus some. Of about 140,000 clones in the sample, 85% to 95% are singletons; the top ten hold roughly an eighth. This specimen consisted of peripheral blood, obtained after recovery from COVID-19. All receptors come from an adult who had recovered from COVID-19. The CDR3 runs from the conserved cysteine through the conserved F or W. D genes are given only for firm matches. Size values are once, few and many counts, or a class for expanded clones, and some rows have none.

d_gene: NA
abundance: once
j_gene: TRBJ2-2
v_gene: TRBV24-1
CDR3aa: CATSDLSGELFF
CDR3nt: TGTGCCACCAGTGATTTGTCCGGGGAGCTGTTTTTT

d_gene: TRBD1
abundance: NA
j_gene: TRBJ2-4
v_gene: TRBV5-1
CDR3aa: CASSLAGTGIRDIQYF
CDR3nt: TGCGCCAGCAGCTTGGCCGGGACAGGGATAAGGGACATTCAGTACTTC

d_gene: NA
abundance: NA
j_gene: TRBJ1-1
v_gene: TRBV28
CDR3aa: CASSYRAVNTEAFF
CDR3nt: TGTGCCAGCAGTTACAGGGCAGTGAACACTGAAGCTTTCTTT

d_gene: NA
abundance: NA
j_gene: TRBJ2-3
v_gene: TRBV6-1
CDR3aa: CASVRATSTDTQYF
CDR3nt: TGTGCCAGCGTAAGAGCTACTAGCACAGATACGCAGTATTTT

d_gene: TRBD1
abundance: NA
j_gene: TRBJ1-5
v_gene: TRBV28
CDR3aa: CASSFPGQDNQPQHF
CDR3nt: TGTGCCAGCAGTTTTCCTGGACAGGATAACCAGCCCCAGCATTTT

d_gene: NA
abundance: NA
j_gene: TRBJ2-5
v_gene: TRBV9
CDR3aa: CASSVDPGWETQYF
CDR3nt: TGTGCCAGCAGCGTAGATCCGGGATGGGAGACCCAGTACTTC

d_gene: NA
abundance: NA
j_gene: TRBJ2-7
v_gene: TRBV28
CDR3aa: CASSGRTGEQYF
CDR3nt: TGTGCCAGCAGCGGGAGAACGGGTGAGCAGTACTTC

d_gene: NA
abundance: once
j_gene: TRBJ2-7
v_gene: TRBV4-1
CDR3aa: CASSQGNSVKPREQYF
CDR3nt: TGCGCCAGCAGCCAAGGGAACAGCGTCAAACCCCGCGAGCAGTACTTC

d_gene: TRBD1
abundance: NA
j_gene: TRBJ1-1
v_gene: TRBV6-5
CDR3aa: CASSYSVQGASAFF
CDR3nt: TGTGCCAGCAGTTACTCTGTGCAGGGGGCTTCGGCTTTCTTT

d_gene: NA
abundance: NA
j_gene: TRBJ2-1
v_gene: TRBV12-3/TRBV12-4
CDR3aa: CASSVREFKFF
CDR3nt: TGTGCCAGCAGTGTTCGGGAGTTTAAGTTCTTC

d_gene: NA
abundance: NA
j_gene: TRBJ1-2
v_gene: TRBV7-9
CDR3aa: CASSLAGGGRGGYTF
CDR3nt: TGTGCCAGCAGCTTAGCCGGCGGAGGGAGGGGTGGCTACACCTTC

d_gene: NA
abundance: NA
j_gene: TRBJ2-2
v_gene: TRBV4-2
CDR3aa: CASSQDVGIGELFF
CDR3nt: TGTGCCAGCAGCCAGGATGTGGGAATAGGGGAGCTGTTTTTT

d_gene: NA
abundance: once
j_gene: TRBJ1-6
v_gene: TRBV4-2
CDR3aa: CASSREGSGTSVDNSPLHF
CDR3nt: TGTGCCAGCAGCAGAGAAGGGTCAGGGACGTCCGTGGATAATTCACCCCTCCACTTT

d_gene: TRBD2
abundance: NA
j_gene: TRBJ2-7
v_gene: TRBV5-6
CDR3aa: CASSAGTSGYEQYF
CDR3nt: TGTGCCAGCAGCGCAGGGACTAGCGGCTACGAGCAGTACTTC

d_gene: TRBD1
abundance: once
j_gene: TRBJ2-7
v_gene: TRBV9
CDR3aa: CASSGRDSSYEQYF
CDR3nt: TGTGCCAGCAGCGGACGGGACAGTTCCTACGAGCAGTACTTC

d_gene: NA
abundance: NA
j_gene: TRBJ1-4
v_gene: TRBV19
CDR3aa: CASSTAENEKLFF
CDR3nt: TGTGCCAGTAGTACGGCCGAGAATGAAAAACTGTTTTTT

d_gene: NA
abundance: NA
j_gene: TRBJ2-3
v_gene: TRBV7-9
CDR3aa: CASSLGSGASTDTQYF
CDR3nt: TGTGCCAGCAGCTTAGGGTCAGGGGCTAGCACAGATACGCAGTATTTT

d_gene: NA
abundance: once
j_gene: TRBJ1-2
v_gene: TRBV6-5
CDR3aa: CASIKGPTFYGYTF
CDR3nt: TGTGCCAGCATTAAAGGGCCTACTTTCTATGGCTACACCTTC

d_gene: NA
abundance: NA
j_gene: TRBJ2-7
v_gene: TRBV9
CDR3aa: CASSVNTGSYEQYF
CDR3nt: TGTGCCAGCAGCGTTAATACAGGCTCCTACGAGCAGTACTTC

d_gene: TRBD1
abundance: NA
j_gene: TRBJ1-1
v_gene: TRBV6-5
CDR3aa: CASSYRRDRGTEAFF
CDR3nt: TGTGCCAGCAGTTACCGCCGGGACAGGGGGACTGAAGCTTTCTTT

d_gene: NA
abundance: NA
j_gene: TRBJ2-6
v_gene: TRBV15
CDR3aa: CATSLSSRSGANVLTF
CDR3nt: TGTGCCACCAGCTTGAGTTCGAGGTCTGGGGCCAACGTCCTGACTTTC

d_gene: TRBD1
abundance: NA
j_gene: TRBJ1-3
v_gene: TRBV14
CDR3aa: CASSQVSGRGVSGNTIYF
CDR3nt: TGTGCCAGCAGCCAAGTTTCGGGCAGGGGGGTCTCTGGAAACACCATATATTTT

d_gene: TRBD2
abundance: NA
j_gene: TRBJ2-1
v_gene: TRBV27
CDR3aa: CASSLFLAGKGHEQFF
CDR3nt: TGTGCCAGCAGTTTATTTCTAGCGGGAAAGGGCCATGAGCAGTTCTTC

d_gene: NA
abundance: NA
j_gene: TRBJ2-1
v_gene: TRBV9
CDR3aa: CASSVGTWGRASNEQFF
CDR3nt: TGTGCCAGCAGCGTAGGAACTTGGGGGAGAGCTAGCAATGAGCAGTTCTTC

d_gene: NA
abundance: NA
j_gene: TRBJ1-2
v_gene: TRBV29-1
CDR3aa: CSVQRHYGYTF
CDR3nt: TGCAGCGTTCAGCGGCACTATGGCTACACCTTC

d_gene: TRBD1
abundance: NA
j_gene: TRBJ1-5
v_gene: TRBV7-9
CDR3aa: CASSSTYDRAMGSQHF
CDR3nt: TGTGCCAGCAGCTCCACTTACGACAGGGCTATGGGGTCCCAGCATTTT

d_gene: NA
abundance: NA
j_gene: TRBJ2-1
v_gene: TRBV7-8
CDR3aa: CASSFQLGNEQFF
CDR3nt: TGTGCCAGCAGCTTTCAACTGGGTAATGAGCAGTTCTTC

d_gene: NA
abundance: NA
j_gene: TRBJ1-1
v_gene: TRBV7-9
CDR3aa: CASSTDFGNTEAFF
CDR3nt: TGTGCCAGCAGCACCGACTTTGGAAACACTGAAGCTTTCTTT

d_gene: NA
abundance: once
j_gene: TRBJ2-3
v_gene: TRBV28
CDR3aa: CASSLSPFTDTQYF
CDR3nt: TGTGCCAGCAGTTTGAGCCCTTTCACAGATACGCAGTATTTT

d_gene: NA
abundance: NA
j_gene: TRBJ2-1
v_gene: TRBV10-1
CDR3aa: CASSEGGSNEQFF
CDR3nt: TGCGCCAGCAGTGAAGGCGGGTCCAATGAGCAGTTCTTC

d_gene: NA
abundance: few
j_gene: TRBJ1-1
v_gene: TRBV28
CDR3aa: CASMNSGGTEAFF
CDR3nt: TGTGCCAGCATGAATAGCGGGGGCACTGAAGCTTTCTTT

d_gene: NA
abundance: NA
j_gene: TRBJ2-2
v_gene: TRBV5-4
CDR3aa: CASSLQDKNTGELFF
CDR3nt: TGTGCCAGCAGCTTGCAGGACAAGAACACCGGGGAGCTGTTTTTT

d_gene: TRBD2
abundance: NA
j_gene: TRBJ2-7
v_gene: TRBV18
CDR3aa: CASSPNTPLWREAEEGRSEQYF
CDR3nt: TGTGCCAGCTCACCAAACACTCCCCTCTGGCGGGAGGCCGAGGAGGGCAGATCCGAGCAGTACTTC

d_gene: TRBD1
abundance: NA
j_gene: TRBJ2-7
v_gene: TRBV2
CDR3aa: CASSEATGFLYEQYF
CDR3nt: TGTGCCAGCAGTGAAGCGACAGGGTTTCTCTACGAGCAGTACTTC

d_gene: NA
abundance: NA
j_gene: TRBJ2-5
v_gene: TRBV7-6
CDR3aa: CASSSLGPGAIQETQYF
CDR3nt: TGTGCCAGCAGCTCGCTCGGGCCGGGGGCGATCCAAGAGACCCAGTACTTC

d_gene: TRBD2
abundance: NA
j_gene: TRBJ2-3
v_gene: TRBV29-1
CDR3aa: CSVSLAGETADTQYF
CDR3nt: TGCAGCGTTAGTCTAGCGGGAGAGACGGCCGATACGCAGTATTTT

d_gene: TRBD1
abundance: once
j_gene: TRBJ1-2
v_gene: TRBV18
CDR3aa: CASSPQAPGTALYGYTF
CDR3nt: TGTGCCAGCTCACCGCAGGCTCCTGGGACAGCCCTCTATGGCTACACCTTC